The T cell receptor (beta chain) under discussion was sequenced for a study of STAT3 mutations in large granular lymphocyte leukemia (dated by TCRdb to the late 2010s). Describing the broader study: Roughly half of the T-LGLL patients who were sequenced longitudinally carried canonical activating STAT3 mutations. More than 15 representative T-LGLL cases were selected from an initial cohort of over 200 LGL patients for longitudinal TCRbeta and STAT3 sequencing. Serial deep sequencing of TCRbeta CDR3 and STAT3 was performed in patients with T-cell large granular lymphocyte leukemia to reconstruct clonal hierarchy and dynamics. Patients were sequenced at 4 time points on average, with the number of samplings per patient ranging from 2 to 8. As controls, the study also included longitudinal sequencing of a couple of patients with natural killer LGL leukemia. Over half of the T-LGLL patients were given one or more immunosuppressive therapy regimens, and roughly 40% of those treated had a hematologic response. Results and caveats for the whole study, not just this receptor: Variable intervals between samplings and differing treatment regimens complicated linking therapy response to changes in TCR clonal burden. Because no samples were available when a clone first appeared, clonal expansion was inferred from samplings taken at other points. In 6 of 18 patients, TCR clonotype switching occurred after therapy, and every newly emerging clone was STAT3 wild type. At least one immunodominant TCRbeta clonotype was present in every T-LGLL patient, and multiple immunodominant subclonotypes appeared in about half of the T-LGLL patients. Because codominant clonotypes persisted in some patients, a small but highly pathogenic clone may have been missed. The burden of the dominant TCR clone was higher than the STAT3 mutant burden in several patients, which suggests that the STAT3 mutation arose secondarily inside a clone that had already expanded.

The same DNA, extracted from blood mononuclear cells, served for both TCR sequencing and STAT3 sequencing. CDR1 is given as MGHDK and CDR2 as SYGVNS, both from the germline V gene. The CDR3, cysteine through phenylalanine, is 13 amino acids long. Only CDR3 DNA remains: 39 bases, in frame from the first base. The junction carries 7 bases between V and J, which are trimmed by 5 bases and 0 bases respectively. An Illumina MiSeq was used to sequence the TCRbeta libraries, yielding an average of approximately 40,000 productive templates per sample. Using multiplex PCR amplification, the immunoSEQ assay generated the TCRbeta CDR3 libraries. The authors' analysis ran thus. Following a previously defined approach, repertoire diversity was calculated, and values close to 0 point to extremely monoclonal samples. Here the immuneACCESS table is served through TCRdb, limited to in-frame sequences with V and J called. Missing clones are a known gap in these copies; in checked studies unresolved V genes cover under half, and the rest lacks a known reason. V and J calls and clone size follow that table, whereas D and trimming were derived from the DNA. The sample records approximately 17,000 clones, 84% of which are singletons. Jointly, the top ten make up roughly 9% of the sample.

Regarding this clone: There is no known antigen for this receptor. No much larger clonotype is one base removed from it; base qualities were not supplied.

Sequenced sample: peripheral blood mononuclear cells. The chain was built from TRBV25-1 and TRBJ2-5; confidence is insufficient to name the D gene. The origin of this receptor is a man aged 45 to 65 with T-cell large granular lymphocyte leukemia. Some clones in this sample may be carry-over from other donors' samples. The age is the age at diagnosis. At the DNA level, the sequence is TGTGCCAGCAGTACACACAACCAAGAGACCCAGTACTTC. Its translation reads: CASSTHNQETQYF.